This record looks at one T cell receptor (beta chain) sequence and its context. The entry originates in a study of blood T cell repertoires in COVID-19. Study context: The study drew acute and convalescent COVID-19 samples from the United States, Italy and Spain. From T cells, B-cell-depleted T cells, or PBMCs came the material, which was cDNA or gDNA.

Trimming took off 3 bases at V and 2 bases at J, with 14 bases between the two ends. Germline loops: CDR1 SGHTA, CDR2 FQGNSA. The CDR3 sequence is 17 residues long. Study processing details: How many nucleated cells were present was estimated from reference gene primer amplification. Assay: immunoSEQ multiplex PCR; the TCRdb copy retains only in-frame clones and omits some. V, J and clone size derive from that table, while D and trimming were established from the DNA sequence. Of hundreds of thousands of clones listed, about four fifths are singletons. The clonotype was recovered from a woman over 75 with acute or convalescent COVID-19. This chain uses TRBV7-2 with TRBJ2-6; a weak D match, TRBD1 (6 bases). Sequences were obtained from peripheral blood. CDR3 bases: TGTGCCAGCAGCTTGACCGGAACAGGGCCTGGGGCCAACGTCCTGACTTTC. It is translated as CASSLTGTGPGANVLTF.